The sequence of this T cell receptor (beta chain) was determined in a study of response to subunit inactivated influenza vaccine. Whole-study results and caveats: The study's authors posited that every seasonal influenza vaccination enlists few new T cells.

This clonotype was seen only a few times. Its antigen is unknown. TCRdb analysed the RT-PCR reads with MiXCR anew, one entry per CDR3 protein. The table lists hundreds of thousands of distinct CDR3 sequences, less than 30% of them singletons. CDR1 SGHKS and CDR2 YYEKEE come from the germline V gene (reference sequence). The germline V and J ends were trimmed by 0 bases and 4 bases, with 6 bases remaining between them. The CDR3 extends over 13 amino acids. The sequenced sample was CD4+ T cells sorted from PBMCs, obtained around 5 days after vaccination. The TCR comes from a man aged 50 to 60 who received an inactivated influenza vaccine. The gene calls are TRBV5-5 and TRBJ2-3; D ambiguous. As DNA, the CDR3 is TGTGCCAGCAGCTTGGTAGGGCCAGATACGCAGTATTTT. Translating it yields CASSLVGPDTQYF.